This note documents a single T cell receptor (beta chain) sequence. This entry is derived from a study of blood T cell repertoires in COVID-19. Sequencing used immunoSEQ multiplex PCR; TCRdb keeps in-frame clones, though not all of them. The data contain roughly 250,000 clones, approximately 86% of them seen just once; the ten biggest clones take up 3.3%. The CDR3 runs 16 residues. Deletions cut 4 bases from V and 4 bases from J, with 20 bases between. What was sequenced was PBMCs or T cells enriched from blood (not recorded which). The V call is TRBV5-3, the J call TRBJ1-2, with a weak D call TRBD1 (6 bases). TRBV5-3 is an ORF, and what it does is uncertain. The sequence came from a woman aged 35 to 49 with acute COVID-19. CDR3 nucleotide sequence: TGTGCCAGAAGCCAATCGACGTTTAGGACAGCCTATGGCTACACCTTC. Translating it yields CARSQSTFRTAYGYTF.